This T cell receptor beta chain was retrieved from a study of T cell repertoires in cytomegalovirus infection. Looking at the study overall: Based on public TCR beta signatures, there were indications of CMV infection and of a matching HLA type. Study-wide results and limits: Summed frequency of public TCR beta families distinguished CMV carriers with the relevant HLA.

From germline, CDR1 is DFQATT and CDR2 SNEGSKA (reference sequence). The CDR3 contains 17 residues. The germline V and J ends were trimmed by 3 bases and 0 bases, with 18 bases remaining between them. TCRdb independently ran MiXCR on the reads; one entry per CDR3 protein. The sample yields 300,000 to 400,000 distinct CDR3 sequences, around 29% seen once. On this clonotype itself: Its matching antigen is unknown.

Material: cultured PBMCs, obtained from culture after CMV antigen stimulation. V gene TRBV20-1 combines with J gene TRBJ1-5; D is unclear. The TCR was taken from a human donor in good health (CMV status not recorded). Some clones in this sample may be carry-over from other donors' samples. CDR3 bases: TGCAGTGCTAGCGCCGGGAGGGCACCCAATAGCAATCAGCCCCAGCATTTT. It is translated as CSASAGRAPNSNQPQHF.